The 15 T cell receptor beta chains below all came from one sample that was sequenced in a study of shared clonotypes between healthy human individuals (dated by TCRdb to 2020 to 2021). The method was the immunoSEQ multiplex PCR assay. TCRdb re-hosts the immuneACCESS table, in-frame sequences only. Its copies lack some clones; in the studies checked, an unresolved V gene accounts for under half of them, and the cause for the rest is not known. This sample lists fewer than 650,000 clones; roughly 79% were detected once. 12% of the sample goes to the ten largest clones. Sequencing used PBMCs. The origin of the receptors is a middle-aged woman in good health. Some clones in this sample may be carry-over from other donors' samples.

This clone has a single count. The chain has TRBV21-1 and TRBJ1-3. TRBV21-1 is marked as a pseudogene. The CDR3 is made up of 14 amino acids. The CDR3 reads CASSKAPAGNTIYF. In DNA form, the CDR3 reads TGTGCCAGCAGCAAAGCTCCCGCTGGAAACACCATATATTTT.

This chain links TRBV19 with TRBJ2-5; D gene uncertain. Germline V CDR1 and CDR2: LNHDA, SQIVND (reference sequence). CDR3 length equals 12 residues. Trimming removed 6 bases from V and 4 bases from J, with 9 bases in between. CDR3 protein: CASRSQGETQYF. The CDR3 DNA follows: TGTGCCAGTAGATCCCAAGGAGAGACCCAGTACTTC.

This clone was seen a handful of times. This likely came from a read error, as a far larger clone is one base away. Other DNA variants within this sample encode the same CDR3. The V call is TRBV30, the J call TRBJ1-5; a possible D gene is TRBD1 (5 bases). In germline, CDR1 is GTSNPN, CDR2 SVGIG (reference sequence). V lost 2 bases to trimming and J lost 4 bases, with 12 bases between them. The CDR3 runs to 14 residues. The CDR3 spells CAWSKGGGNQPQHF. The CDR3 bases are TGTGCCTGGAGTAAAGGCGGGGGTAATCAGCCCCAGCATTTT. The variable domain in full, with the rest retrieved from reference TRBV30 and TRBJ1-5, is SQTIHQWPATLVQPVGSPLSLECTVEGTSNPNLYWYRQAAGRGLQLLFYSVGIGQISSEVPQNLSASRPQDRQFILSSKKLLLSDSGFYLCAWSKGGGNQPQHFGDGTRLSIL.

This clone was recorded only once. The rearrangement links TRBV7-2 to TRBJ2-7; 10 bases are shared with TRBD2. Trimming removed 6 bases from V and 0 bases from J; junction bases left unmatched: 8. This CDR3 is built from 16 residues. Germline V lookup: CDR1 SGHTA, CDR2 FQGNSA. The CDR3 DNA is TGTGCCAGCAGACCACGGACTAGCGGTTCCTCCTACGAGCAGTACTTC. Residues: CASRPRTSGSSYEQYF.

V gene TRBV27 combines with J gene TRBJ2-7, with 9 bases aligning to TRBD2. This CDR3 has 15 amino acids. CDR1 and CDR2 (germline): MNHEY, SMNVEV (reference sequence). The trim removed 11 bases at V and 2 bases at J, leaving 13 bases unmatched. CDR3 protein: CAALGLAGHPYEQYF. The DNA of the CDR3 is TGTGCCGCCCTGGGGCTAGCGGGACATCCCTACGAGCAGTACTTC.

The genes are TRBV5-1 and TRBJ1-6, with a tentative D call TRBD1 (5 bases). The CDR3 is 14 residues long. Germline CDR1 SGHRS, CDR2 YFSETQ. With 5 bases removed from V and 7 bases from J, the gap between germline ends came to 13 bases. The CDR3 bases are TGCGCCAGCAGTTTCGGGACCGCGAATTCACCCCTCCACTTT. As protein: CASSFGTANSPLHF.

This clone was counted once. This chain joins TRBV18 and TRBJ1-1; 11 bases agree with TRBD1. J was trimmed by 1 base and V by 5 bases; bases with no gene match: 3. Germline loops: CDR1 KGHSH, CDR2 LQKENI. The CDR3 extends over 15 amino acids. DNA of the CDR3: TGTGCCAGCTCAACTGGGACAGGGGGGAACACTGAAGCTTTCTTT. Protein: CASSTGTGGNTEAFF.

CDR3 sequence: CATTGLGRVTEAFF. The CDR3 region has the DNA TGTGCCACCACGGGGTTGGGAAGGGTTACTGAAGCTTTCTTT. V usage is TRBV28 and J usage is TRBJ1-1; no definite D call. In germline, CDR1 is MDHEN, CDR2 SYDVKM. The V gene lost 10 bases and the J gene lost 5 bases, with 20 bases spanning the gap. The CDR3 runs 14 residues.

V gene TRBV7-6 combines with J gene TRBJ1-5; TRBD1 aligns across 8 bases. The J segment lost 2 bases and the V segment lost 0 bases, leaving 3 bases of the junction unmatched. Germline-derived CDR1 and CDR2 are SGHVS and FNYEAQ. CDR3 length: 16 residues. This CDR3 is CASSLAQGAGNQPQHF. CDR3 DNA sequence: TGTGCCAGCAGCTTAGCGCAGGGGGCCGGCAATCAGCCCCAGCATTTT.

This clone was seen only once. This rearrangement joins TRBV11-2 to TRBJ1-1; 8 bases match TRBD1. From germline, CDR1 is SGHAT and CDR2 FQNNGV. V lost 1 base, J lost 5 bases, and 6 bases stayed unmatched. The CDR3 contains 15 residues. CDR3 sequence reads: CASSLAQGARTEAFF. In DNA form, the CDR3 reads TGTGCCAGCAGCTTAGCTCAGGGGGCCAGGACTGAAGCTTTCTTT.

This chain links TRBV7-9 with TRBJ2-7; 8 bases match TRBD1. Germline values: CDR1 SEHNR, CDR2 FQNEAQ (reference sequence). The CDR3 contains 14 residues. After removal of 3 bases from V and 6 bases from J, the junction contained 7 bases not matched to a gene. The CDR3 loop reads CASSFASDRAEQYF. DNA of the CDR3: TGTGCCAGCAGCTTTGCATCGGACAGGGCCGAGCAGTACTTC.

The CDR3 bases are TGTGCCAGCAGAAGTAGCTCTGGCTACACCTTC. Protein product: CASRSSSGYTF. The chain joins TRBV27 to TRBJ1-2; D not resolved. The ends were cut back, 6 bases at V and 7 bases at J, with 9 bases in the middle. Germline loops: CDR1 MNHEY, CDR2 SMNVEV (reference sequence). The length of the CDR3 is 11 residues.

The V and J genes are TRBV29-1 and TRBJ2-5; D gene uncertain. Germline CDR1 and CDR2: SQVTM and ANQGSEA. Trimming removed 6 bases at V and 2 bases at J, with 10 bases between. The CDR3 runs 12 residues. Here the CDR3 reads CSVQINQETQYF. As DNA, the CDR3 is TGCAGCGTCCAAATCAATCAAGAGACCCAGTACTTC.

The rearrangement joins TRBV30 to TRBJ2-1; TRBD2 agrees at 13 bases. The CDR3 sequence is 17 residues long. J gave up 3 bases and V 5 bases, and 10 bases lay outside the gene matches. Germline CDR1 is GTSNPN and CDR2 is SVGIG (reference sequence). The CDR3 loop reads CAWGGWTSGSNYNEQFF. The DNA of the CDR3 is TGTGCCTGGGGTGGGTGGACTAGCGGGAGCAACTACAATGAGCAGTTCTTC. The whole variable domain, remainder taken from reference TRBV30 and TRBJ2-1, is SQTIHQWPATLVQPVGSPLSLECTVEGTSNPNLYWYRQAAGRGLQLLFYSVGIGQISSEVPQNLSASRPQDRQFILSSKKLLLSDSGFYLCAWGGWTSGSNYNEQFFGPGTRLTVL.

The table lists this clone with a few counts. This chain connects TRBV30 to TRBJ2-5; D may match TRBD1 or TRBD2 (6 bases each). The DNA matches TRBJ2-7 better at its end, which makes the J call doubtful. Germline values: CDR1 GTSNPN, CDR2 SVGIG (reference sequence). The CDR3 contains 13 residues. The DNA for the CDR3 is TGTGCCTGGGCGGGACAAAACTCCTACGAGCAGTACTTC. This codes for CAWAGQNSYEQYF.